This TCR beta chain was observed in a study of blood T cell repertoires in COVID-19. TCRdb keeps only in-frame clones here, not all; method: immunoSEQ multiplex PCR. The sample lists approximately 82,000 clones, approximately 82% occurring once. V gave up 3 bases and J gave up 0 bases; unmatched junction bases: 5. Per germline, CDR1 SGHNT and CDR2 YENEEA. The CDR3 length is 16 residues. The chain links TRBV11-3 to TRBJ1-3; TRBD1 agrees at 7 bases. The clonotype was recovered from a woman aged 60-70 years with acute or convalescent COVID-19. Sequenced sample: peripheral blood. The DNA for the CDR3 is TGTGCCAGCAGCTTCACACAGGGGATCTCTGGAAACACCATATATTTT. This translates into CASSFTQGISGNTIYF.